Listed below are T cell receptor beta chains from one sample, sequenced in a study of blood T cell repertoires in COVID-19. Sequenced by immunoSEQ multiplex PCR; TCRdb stores in-frame clones only, minus some. The sample shows about 250,000 clones, just over 85% of them seen only once. The sequencing input was PBMCs or T cells enriched from blood (not recorded which). Source of these receptors: a man in his forties who had recovered from COVID-19. The CDR3 runs from the conserved cysteine through the conserved F or W. D genes are given only for firm matches. Clone size is shown for a subset of rows, as once, few, many or a class of expanded clone.

- | TRBD2 | TRBJ2-7 | TRBV18 | CASSPGTSAYEQYF | TGTGCCAGCTCACCGGGGACTAGCGCCTACGAGCAGTACTTC
- | TRBD1 | TRBJ2-1 | TRBV30 | CAWSGQVTYNEQFF | TGTGCCTGGAGCGGACAGGTGACCTACAATGAGCAGTTCTTC
- | - | TRBJ1-5 | TRBV21-1 | CASSRGGGSNQPQHF | TGTGCCAGCAGCAGAGGAGGAGGTAGCAATCAGCCCCAGCATTTT
- | TRBD1 | TRBJ1-5 | TRBV4-1 | CASSQPTGALSQPQHF | TGCGCCAGCAGCCAACCGACAGGGGCCCTTAGTCAGCCCCAGCATTTT
- | TRBD1 | TRBJ2-1 | TRBV19 | CASSINRGDEQFF | TGTGCCAGTAGTATAAACAGGGGGGATGAGCAGTTCTTC
- | - | TRBJ1-1 | TRBV7-8 | CASSGGSGTEAFF | TGTGCCAGCAGCGGAGGGTCAGGGACTGAAGCTTTCTTT
- | - | TRBJ2-4 | TRBV19 | CASSIDRGQAKNIQYF | TGTGCCAGTAGTATAGACAGGGGTCAGGCCAAAAACATTCAGTACTTC
- | TRBD1 | TRBJ2-7 | TRBV24-1 | CATSGDRGEQYF | TGTGCCACCAGCGGAGACAGGGGGGAGCAGTACTTC
- | - | TRBJ1-2 | TRBV3-1/TRBV3-2 | CASSHPGESLSYTF | TGTGCCAGCAGCCACCCCGGGGAAAGTCTCAGCTACACCTTC
- | - | TRBJ2-6 | TRBV6-5 | CASSYRGRSGANVLTF | TGTGCCAGCAGTTACCGGGGGAGATCTGGGGCCAACGTCCTGACTTTC
once | TRBD2 | TRBJ2-1 | TRBV19 | CASSMGLAGYNEQFF | TGTGCCAGTAGTATGGGACTAGCGGGATACAATGAGCAGTTCTTC